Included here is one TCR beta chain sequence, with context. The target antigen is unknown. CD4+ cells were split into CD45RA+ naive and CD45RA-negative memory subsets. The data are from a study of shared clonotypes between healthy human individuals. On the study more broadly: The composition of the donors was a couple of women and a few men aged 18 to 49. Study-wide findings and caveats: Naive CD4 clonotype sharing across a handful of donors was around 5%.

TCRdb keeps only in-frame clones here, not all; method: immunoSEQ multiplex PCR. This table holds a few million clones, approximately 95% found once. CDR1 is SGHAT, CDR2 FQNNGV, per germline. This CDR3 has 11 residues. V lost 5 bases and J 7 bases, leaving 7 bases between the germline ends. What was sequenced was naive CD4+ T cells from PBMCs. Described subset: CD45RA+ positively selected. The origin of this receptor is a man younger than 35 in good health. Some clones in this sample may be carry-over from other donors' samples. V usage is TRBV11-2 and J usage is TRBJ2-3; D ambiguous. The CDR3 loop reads CASSPANTQYF. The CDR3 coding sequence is TGTGCCAGCAGCCCCGCAAATACGCAGTATTTT.